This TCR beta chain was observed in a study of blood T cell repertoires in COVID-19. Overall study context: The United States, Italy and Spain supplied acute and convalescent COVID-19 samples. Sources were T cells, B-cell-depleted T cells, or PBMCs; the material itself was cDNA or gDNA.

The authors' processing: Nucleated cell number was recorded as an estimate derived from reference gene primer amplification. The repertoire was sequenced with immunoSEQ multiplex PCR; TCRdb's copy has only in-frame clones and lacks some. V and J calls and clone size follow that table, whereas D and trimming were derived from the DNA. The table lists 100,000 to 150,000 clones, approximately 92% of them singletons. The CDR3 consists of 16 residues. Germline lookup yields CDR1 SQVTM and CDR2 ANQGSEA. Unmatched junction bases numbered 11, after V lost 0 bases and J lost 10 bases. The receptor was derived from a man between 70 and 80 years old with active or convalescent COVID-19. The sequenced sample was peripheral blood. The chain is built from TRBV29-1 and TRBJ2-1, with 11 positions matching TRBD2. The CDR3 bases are TGCAGCGTTGAAGATAAAATGACTAGCGGGGTTAGAGAGCAGTTCTTC. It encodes CSVEDKMTSGVREQFF.